The 16 T cell receptor beta chains presented below share a single source sample, sequenced in a study of identical twins. In TCRdb, the 5' RACE reads were re-called with MiXCR into one record per CDR3 protein. The data contain 550,000 to 800,000 distinct CDR3 sequences, about 7.1% of them seen just once; the ten biggest clones take up over 1.5%. The sample also formed part of further work on yellow fever vaccine responses in identical twins.

The source material was PBMCs. The source of these receptors is a young woman in good health.

This clonotype was found a few times. V and J are TRBV5-1 and TRBJ2-7, with D possibly TRBD1 on 5 matching bases. V lost 4 bases and J lost 3, with 17 bases in between. This CDR3 is 15 amino acids long. Germline V gives CDR1 SGHRS, CDR2 YFSETQ. The CDR3 is CASSLDGAGGYEQYV. The CDR3 DNA is TGCGCCAGCAGCCTTGATGGGGCCGGTGGCTACGAGCAGTACGTC.

In DNA form, the CDR3 reads TGTGCCAGCAGCCCATTAGGGGCCGGGGGCACAGATACGCAGTATTTT. It encodes CASSPLGAGGTDTQYF. The rearrangement links TRBV7-9 to TRBJ2-3; D could derive from TRBD1 or TRBD2 (5 bases each). The V end lost 5 bases, the J end lost 1 base, and 16 bases lay between the germline ends. CDR3 length equals 16 residues. CDR1 SEHNR and CDR2 FQNEAQ come from the germline V gene (reference sequence).

Points on this clonotype: Compared with germline, one end of the junction differs, possibly owing to a read error. The chain joins TRBV4-1 to TRBJ2-5, with 7 bases that match TRBD1. The CDR3 runs to 15 residues. Per the germline V gene, CDR1 is MGHRA and CDR2 is YSYEKL. The CDR3 DNA is TGCGCCAGCGGCCAACAGGGGTGGTACCAAGAGACCCAGTACTTC. It specifies CASGQQGWYQETQYF.

The CDR3 coding sequence is TGTGCCAGCAGCACGACTGGCGGGAGAGGGAATACGCAGTATTTT. Encoded protein: CASSTTGGRGNTQYF. The chain recombines TRBV7-9 with TRBJ2-3, with TRBD2 matching over 7 bases. After removal of 5 bases from V and 7 bases from J, the junction contained 12 bases not matched to a gene. CDR1 SEHNR and CDR2 FQNEAQ come from the germline V gene (reference sequence). This CDR3 is 15 amino acids long.

This clonotype was observed many times. J is TRBJ1-3 and V is TRBV4-2; D is ambiguous. Per germline, CDR1 LGHNA and CDR2 YNFKEQ. Trimming took off 0 bases at V and 7 bases at J, with 13 bases between the two ends. The CDR3 totals 15 residues. The CDR3 DNA sequence: TGTGCCAGCAGCCAAGATGGCAGCTCTTGGAACACCATATATTTT. Translating it yields CASSQDGSSWNTIYF.

This clonotype was seen only a few times. The V gene is TRBV5-1, the J gene TRBJ2-1; TRBD1 aligns across 9 bases. CDR1 SGHRS and CDR2 YFSETQ come from the germline V gene. This CDR3 region has 15 residues. Germline trimming cut 4 bases from V and 5 bases from J; bases unmatched to any gene: 7. The CDR3 loop reads CASSPTGGADNEQFF. CDR3 sequence (DNA): TGCGCCAGCAGCCCCACAGGGGGCGCTGACAATGAGCAGTTCTTC.

This clonotype has ten or more counts. The chain uses TRBV12-3 or TRBV12-4 and TRBJ1-2, with a weak D call TRBD1 (6 bases). The CDR3 spans 13 residues. Trimming removed 3 bases from V and 8 bases from J, with 13 bases in between. CDR3 in DNA: TGTGCCAGCAGTTTTGGTGGGGGCTCGGGCTACACCTTC. It encodes CASSFGGGSGYTF.

This clonotype was detected many times. V gene TRBV12-3 or TRBV12-4 combines with J gene TRBJ1-1; D remains ambiguous. This CDR3 has 14 amino acids. The germline V and J ends were trimmed by 2 bases and 1 base, with 8 bases remaining between them. This chain's CDR3 is CASSLSASNTEAFF. CDR3 in DNA: TGTGCCAGCAGTTTATCCGCTTCGAACACTGAAGCTTTCTTT.

This clonotype was observed a few times. The V and J genes are TRBV12-5 and TRBJ2-5; the match to TRBD2 covers 7 bases. The CDR3 is made up of 16 amino acids. Germline assignment: CDR1 LGHNT and CDR2 FRNRAP. Trimming took 7 bases from V and 2 from J; bases not matched to a gene: 13. CDR3 sequence reads: CASALIWGGRQETQYF. DNA of the CDR3: TGTGCTAGTGCCTTAATTTGGGGGGGTCGGCAAGAGACCCAGTACTTC.

This clonotype turned up a few times. The rearrangement links TRBV28 to TRBJ2-3, with 8 bases identical to TRBD2. This CDR3 comprises 19 residues. Germline V gene data show CDR1 as MDHEN and CDR2 as SYDVKM. Trimming took 2 bases from V and 1 from J; bases not matched to a gene: 14. The CDR3 sequence: CASSLPTHQGAGGTDTQYF. The CDR3 region has the DNA TGTGCCAGCAGTTTACCCACCCATCAAGGAGCGGGGGGCACAGATACGCAGTATTTT. The variable domain in full, completed from reference TRBV28 and TRBJ2-3, reads DVKVTQSSRYLVKRTGEKVFLECVQDMDHENMFWYRQDPGLGLRLIYFSYDVKMKEKGDIPEGYSVSREKKERFSLILESASTNQTSMYLCASSLPTHQGAGGTDTQYFGPGTRLTVL.

The chain couples TRBV7-2 to TRBJ2-5, with D unclear. CDR1 is SGHTA, CDR2 FQGNSA, per germline. V shed 4 bases and J shed 4 bases, with 19 bases lying between them. CDR3 length: 16 residues. CDR3 in DNA: TGTGCCAGCAGCTCTGACGTTTGGCCTTCGGCAGAGACCCAGTACTTC. This encodes CASSSDVWPSAETQYF.

This clonotype was observed at least ten times. The chain links TRBV12-3 or TRBV12-4 to TRBJ2-2, with 10 bases aligning to TRBD1. This CDR3 has 14 amino acids. J was trimmed by 6 bases and V by 3 bases; bases with no gene match: 1. Written as DNA, the CDR3 is TGTGCCAGCAGTTTCGGACAGGGGGCCGGGGAGCTGTTTTTT. Translating it yields CASSFGQGAGELFF.

This chain links TRBV11-2 with TRBJ2-2; D is uncertain. This CDR3 is 13 amino acids long. The V and J ends lost 0 bases and 7 bases respectively, with 6 bases between them. Germline loops: CDR1 SGHAT, CDR2 FQNNGV. The CDR3, as DNA: TGTGCCAGCAGCTTAGACGTTTTCGGGGAGCTGTTTTTT. Encoded protein: CASSLDVFGELFF.

This clonotype was picked up many times. CDR3 in amino acids: CASSSGQGYEQYV. The CDR3 nucleotides are TGTGCCAGCAGTTCCGGACAGGGCTACGAGCAGTACGTC. The chain uses TRBV5-1 and TRBJ2-7; 8 bases fit TRBD1. Germline V gives CDR1 SGHRS, CDR2 YFSETQ. The CDR3 contains 13 residues.

This clonotype was picked up many times. The chain carries TRBV20-1 and TRBJ2-1; TRBD2 is a possible D gene (5 bases). Germline-derived CDR1 and CDR2 are DFQATT and SNEGSKA (reference sequence). The CDR3 is 14 residues long. Deletions cut 1 base from V and 5 bases from J, with 12 bases between. The CDR3 reads CSARATRENNEQFF. CDR3 bases: TGCAGTGCTAGAGCCACTAGAGAGAACAATGAGCAGTTCTTC.

This clonotype was counted ten times or more. The rearrangement links TRBV12-3 or TRBV12-4 to TRBJ2-3; 7 nucleotides match TRBD1. This CDR3 region has 15 residues. After removal of 5 bases from V and 0 bases from J, the junction contained 5 bases not matched to a gene. The CDR3: CASSLRDRSTDTQYF. The CDR3 DNA is TGTGCCAGCAGTCTCCGGGACAGAAGCACAGATACGCAGTATTTT.